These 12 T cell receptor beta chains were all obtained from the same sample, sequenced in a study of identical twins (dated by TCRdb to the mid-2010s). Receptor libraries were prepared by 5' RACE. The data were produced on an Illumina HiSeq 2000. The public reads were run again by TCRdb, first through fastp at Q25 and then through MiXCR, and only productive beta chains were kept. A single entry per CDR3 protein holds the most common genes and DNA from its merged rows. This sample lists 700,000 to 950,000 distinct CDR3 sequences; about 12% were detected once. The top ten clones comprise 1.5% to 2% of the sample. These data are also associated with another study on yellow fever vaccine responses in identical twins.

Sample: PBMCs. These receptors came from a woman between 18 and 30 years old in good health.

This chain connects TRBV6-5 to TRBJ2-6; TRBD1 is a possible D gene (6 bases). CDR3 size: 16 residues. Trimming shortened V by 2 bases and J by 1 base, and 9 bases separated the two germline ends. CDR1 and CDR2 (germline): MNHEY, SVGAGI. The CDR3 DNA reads TGTGCCAGCAGTTACCGACAGGTTTCTGGGGCCAACGTCCTGACTTTC. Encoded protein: CASSYRQVSGANVLTF.

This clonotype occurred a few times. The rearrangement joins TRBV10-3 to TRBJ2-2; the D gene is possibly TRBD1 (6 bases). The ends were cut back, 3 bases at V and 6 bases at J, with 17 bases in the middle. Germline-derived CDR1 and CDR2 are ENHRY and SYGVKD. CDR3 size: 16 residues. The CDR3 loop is CAISDSGTKFAGELFF. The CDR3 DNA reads TGTGCCATCAGTGATTCTGGGACAAAGTTCGCCGGGGAGCTGTTTTTT.

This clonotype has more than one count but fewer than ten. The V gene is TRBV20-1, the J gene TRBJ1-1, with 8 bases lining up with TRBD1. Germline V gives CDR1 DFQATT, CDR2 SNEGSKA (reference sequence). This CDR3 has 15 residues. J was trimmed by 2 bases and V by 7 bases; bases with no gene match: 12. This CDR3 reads CSEYKLGQVNTEAFF. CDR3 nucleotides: TGCAGTGAATATAAATTGGGACAGGTAAACACTGAAGCTTTCTTT.

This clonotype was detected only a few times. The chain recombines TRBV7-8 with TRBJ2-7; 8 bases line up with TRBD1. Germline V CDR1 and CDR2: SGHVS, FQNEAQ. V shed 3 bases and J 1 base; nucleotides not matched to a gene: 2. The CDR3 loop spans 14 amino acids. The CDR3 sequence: CASSFDRGSYEQYF. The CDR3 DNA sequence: TGTGCCAGCAGCTTCGACAGGGGATCCTACGAGCAGTACTTC. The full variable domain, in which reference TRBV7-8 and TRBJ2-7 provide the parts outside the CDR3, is GAGVSQSPRYKVAKRGQDVALRCDPISGHVSLFWYQQALGQGPEFLTYFQNEAQLDKSGLPSDRFFAERPEGSVSTLKIQRTQQEDSAVYLCASSFDRGSYEQYFGPGTRLTVT.

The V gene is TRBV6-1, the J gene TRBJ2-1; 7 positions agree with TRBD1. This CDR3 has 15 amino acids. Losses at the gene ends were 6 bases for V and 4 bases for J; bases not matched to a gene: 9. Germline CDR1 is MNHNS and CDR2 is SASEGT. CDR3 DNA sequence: TGTGCCAGCAGGGGGACAGAAAGGGGGTACAATGAGCAGTTCTTC. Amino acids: CASRGTERGYNEQFF.

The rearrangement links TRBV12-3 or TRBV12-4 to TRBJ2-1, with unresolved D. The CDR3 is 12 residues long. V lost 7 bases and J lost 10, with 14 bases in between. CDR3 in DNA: TGTGCCAGCACCCCTTCTGGGAACGAGCAGTTCTTC. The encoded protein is CASTPSGNEQFF.

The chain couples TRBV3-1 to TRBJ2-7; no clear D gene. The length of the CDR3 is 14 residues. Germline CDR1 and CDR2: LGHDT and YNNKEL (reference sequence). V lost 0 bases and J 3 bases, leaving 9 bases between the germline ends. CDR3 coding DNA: TGTGCCAGCAGCCAAGATAAGGCGATCTACGAGCAGTACGTC. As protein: CASSQDKAIYEQYV.

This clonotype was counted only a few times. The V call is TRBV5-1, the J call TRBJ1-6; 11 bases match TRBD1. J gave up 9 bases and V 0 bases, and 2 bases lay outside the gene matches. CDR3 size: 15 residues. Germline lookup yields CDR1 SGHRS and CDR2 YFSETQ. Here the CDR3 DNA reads TGCGCCAGCAGCTTGGATGGACAGGGGGCTTCACCCCTCCACTTT. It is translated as CASSLDGQGASPLHF. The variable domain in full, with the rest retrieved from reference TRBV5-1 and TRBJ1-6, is KAGVTQTPRYLIKTRGQQVTLSCSPISGHRSVSWYQQTPGQGLQFLFEYFSETQRNKGNFPGRFSGRQFSNSRSEMNVSTLELGDSALYLCASSLDGQGASPLHFGNGTRLTVT.

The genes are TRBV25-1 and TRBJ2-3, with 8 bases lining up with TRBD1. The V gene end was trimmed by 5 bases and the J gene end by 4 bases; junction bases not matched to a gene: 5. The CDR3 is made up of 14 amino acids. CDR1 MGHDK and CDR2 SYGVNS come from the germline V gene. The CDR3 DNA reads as TGTGCCAGCAGTTGGACAGGGATCTCAGATACGCAGTATTTT. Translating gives CASSWTGISDTQYF.

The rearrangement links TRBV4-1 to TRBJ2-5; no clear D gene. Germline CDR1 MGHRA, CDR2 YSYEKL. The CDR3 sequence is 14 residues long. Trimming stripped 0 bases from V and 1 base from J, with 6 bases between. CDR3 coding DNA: TGCGCCAGCAGCCAAGACCCAGTCCAAGAGACCCAGTACTTC. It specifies CASSQDPVQETQYF.

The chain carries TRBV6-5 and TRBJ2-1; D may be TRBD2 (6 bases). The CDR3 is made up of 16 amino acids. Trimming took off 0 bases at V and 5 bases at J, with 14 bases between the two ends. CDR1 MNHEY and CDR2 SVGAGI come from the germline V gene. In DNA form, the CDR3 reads TGTGCCAGCAGTTACTCGCGTGGGGGGTTAAACAATGAGCAGTTCTTC. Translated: CASSYSRGGLNNEQFF.

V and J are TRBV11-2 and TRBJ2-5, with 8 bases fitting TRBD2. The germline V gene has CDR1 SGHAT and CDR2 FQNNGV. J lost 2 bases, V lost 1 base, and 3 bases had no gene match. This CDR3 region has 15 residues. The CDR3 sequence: CASSLGPGGQETQYF. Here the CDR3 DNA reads TGTGCCAGCAGCTTAGGGCCGGGGGGGCAAGAGACCCAGTACTTC.